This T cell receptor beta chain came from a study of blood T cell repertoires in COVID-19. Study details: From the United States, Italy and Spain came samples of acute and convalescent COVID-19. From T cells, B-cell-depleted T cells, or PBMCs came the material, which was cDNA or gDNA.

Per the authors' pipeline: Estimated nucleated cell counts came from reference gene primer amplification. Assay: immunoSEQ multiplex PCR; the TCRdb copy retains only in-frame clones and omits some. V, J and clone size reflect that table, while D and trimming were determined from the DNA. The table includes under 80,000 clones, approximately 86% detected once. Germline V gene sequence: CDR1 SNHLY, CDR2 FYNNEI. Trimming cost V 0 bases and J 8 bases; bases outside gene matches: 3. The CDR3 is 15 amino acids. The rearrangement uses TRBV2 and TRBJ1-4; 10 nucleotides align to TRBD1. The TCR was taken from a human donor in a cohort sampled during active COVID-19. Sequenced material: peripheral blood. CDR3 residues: CASSEAGQGGEKLFF. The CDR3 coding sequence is TGTGCCAGCAGTGAAGCAGGACAGGGGGGAGAAAAACTGTTTTTT.